This T cell receptor (delta chain) was profiled in a study of gammadelta T cells in human blood. Broader study findings: Microbial exposure appeared to drive polyclonal γδ T cell expansion after birth.

TCRdb repeated clone calling on the RT-PCR reads with CATT. The sample has about 1,900 delta-chain clones; less than 3.5% are singletons. The CDR3 loop spans 14 amino acids. The table lists this clone with a count of one. Its specificity is not known. The material sequenced was Vgamma9Vdelta2 gamma-delta T cells from fetal blood. No V gene was called, though TRDJ3 was called as the J gene; TRDD3, as called in the table, went unchecked against the DNA. The sequence was obtained from a human fetus. The CDR3 DNA sequence: TGTGCTGGGGGATACTCCTGGGACACCCGACAGATGTTTTTC. Its protein is CAGGYSWDTRQMFF.